The entry that follows covers one T cell receptor (beta chain) sequence. Its antigen is as yet unknown. V was shortened by 4 bases and J by 1 base, with 14 bases between the two germline ends. The CDR3 contains 15 residues. Germline CDR1 and CDR2: MNHEY and SVGEGT. This entry is derived from a study of T cell responses to AZD1222 COVID-19 vaccine. The method was immunoSEQ multiplex PCR; TCRdb's version includes in-frame clones alone and lacks a portion of them. The sample has 50,000 to 75,000 clones; nearly 90% are singletons. Broader study findings: The study sampled repertoires only after the peak T cell response. Within unmutated variant regions lay the reported targets of nearly half of spike-specific TCRs. It should be noted that donors were predominantly white British and more often female, and clonal diversity was possibly underestimated. Vaccination with two AZD1222 doses was followed by a rise in Spike-specific TCR breadth and depth.

This chain joins TRBV6-2 or TRBV6-3 and TRBJ2-7; a possible D gene is TRBD1 (5 bases). The clonotype originates from an adult who received the AZD1222 COVID-19 vaccine. The material sequenced was peripheral blood, taken 28 days after the second AZD1222 dose. The CDR3 nucleotides are TGTGCCAGCAGTTCGCAGGGCCCGTCTTCCTACGAGCAGTACTTC. Translating gives CASSSQGPSSYEQYF.